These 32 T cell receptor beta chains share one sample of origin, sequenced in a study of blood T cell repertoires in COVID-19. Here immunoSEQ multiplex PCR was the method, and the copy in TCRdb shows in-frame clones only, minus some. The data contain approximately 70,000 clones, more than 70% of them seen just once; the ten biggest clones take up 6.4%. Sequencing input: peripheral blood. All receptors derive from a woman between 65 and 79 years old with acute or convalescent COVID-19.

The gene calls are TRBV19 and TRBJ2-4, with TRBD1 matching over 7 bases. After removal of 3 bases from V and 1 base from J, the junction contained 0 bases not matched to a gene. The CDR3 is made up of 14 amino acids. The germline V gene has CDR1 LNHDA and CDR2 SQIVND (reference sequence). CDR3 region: CASSMDRAKNIQYF. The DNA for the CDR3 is TGTGCCAGTAGTATGGACAGGGCCAAAAACATTCAGTACTTC.

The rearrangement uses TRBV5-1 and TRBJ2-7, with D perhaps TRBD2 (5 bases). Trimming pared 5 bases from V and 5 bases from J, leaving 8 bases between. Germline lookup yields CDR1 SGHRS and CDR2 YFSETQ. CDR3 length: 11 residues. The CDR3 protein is CASRDFNEQYF. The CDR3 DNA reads TGCGCCAGCAGGGACTTTAACGAGCAGTACTTC.

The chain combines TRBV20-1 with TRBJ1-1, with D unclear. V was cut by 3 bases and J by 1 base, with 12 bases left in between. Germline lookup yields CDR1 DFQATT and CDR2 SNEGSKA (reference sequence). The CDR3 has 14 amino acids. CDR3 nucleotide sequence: TGCAGTGCTAGTCCCGATCGGGGGAACACTGAAGCTTTCTTT. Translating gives CSASPDRGNTEAFF.

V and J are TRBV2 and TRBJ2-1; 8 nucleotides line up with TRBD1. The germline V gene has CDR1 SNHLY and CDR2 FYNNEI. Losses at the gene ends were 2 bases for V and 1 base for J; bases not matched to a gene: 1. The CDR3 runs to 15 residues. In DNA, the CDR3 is TGTGCCAGCAGTGAACAGGGGGCTTCCTACAATGAGCAGTTCTTC. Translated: CASSEQGASYNEQFF.

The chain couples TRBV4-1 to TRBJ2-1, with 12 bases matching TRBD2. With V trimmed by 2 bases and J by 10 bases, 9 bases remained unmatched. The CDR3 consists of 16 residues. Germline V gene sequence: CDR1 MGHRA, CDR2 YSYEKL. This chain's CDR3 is CASSQKTSGGRGEQFF. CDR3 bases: TGCGCCAGCAGCCAAAAGACTAGCGGGGGCCGGGGGGAGCAGTTCTTC.

CDR3 DNA sequence: TGTGCCAGCAGCCAAAGCCCAGAGACCCAGTACTTC. Amino acids: CASSQSPETQYF. This sequence joins TRBV3-1 (or the pseudogene TRBV3-2) and TRBJ2-5; no reliable D call. Germline CDR1 and CDR2: LGHDT and YNNKEL (reference sequence). Between the trimmed V and J ends, which lost 2 bases and 4 bases, there was a span of 5 bases. The CDR3 contains 12 residues.

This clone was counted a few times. The CDR3 protein is CASSLRGRDRQRDTQYF. The CDR3 nucleotides read TGTGCCAGCAGTCTCCGGGGGAGGGACAGGCAAAGGGATACGCAGTATTTT. The chain couples TRBV6-6 to TRBJ2-3; TRBD1 is a possible D gene (8 bases). From germline, CDR1 is MNHNY and CDR2 SVGAGI (reference sequence). This CDR3 comprises 17 residues. V gave up 5 bases and J gave up 6 bases, with 24 bases separating them.

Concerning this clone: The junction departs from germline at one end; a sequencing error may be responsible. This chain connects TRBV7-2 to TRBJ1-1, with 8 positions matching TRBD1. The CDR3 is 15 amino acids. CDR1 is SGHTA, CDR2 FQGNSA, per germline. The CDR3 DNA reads TGTGCCAGCAGCTTGGCTCAGGGGGCGCTCAGGGATAGTCTCTTT. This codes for CASSLAQGALRDSLF. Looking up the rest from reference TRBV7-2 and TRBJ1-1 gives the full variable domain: GAGVSQSPSNKVTEKGKDVELRCDPISGHTALYWYRQSLGQGLEFLIYFQGNSAPDKSGLPSDRFSAERTGGSVSTLTIQRTQQEDSAVYLCASSLAQGALRDSLFGQGTRLTVV.

The CDR3 spells CASSYGDRGLGNTIYF. The CDR3 nucleotides are TGTGCCAGCAGTTACGGGGACAGGGGGCTAGGAAACACCATATATTTT. The chain uses TRBV6-6 and TRBJ1-3, with 12 bases identical to TRBD1. The trim removed 2 bases at V and 4 bases at J, leaving 3 bases unmatched. This CDR3 spans 16 amino acids. The germline CDR1 and CDR2 sequences are MNHNY and SVGAGI (reference sequence).

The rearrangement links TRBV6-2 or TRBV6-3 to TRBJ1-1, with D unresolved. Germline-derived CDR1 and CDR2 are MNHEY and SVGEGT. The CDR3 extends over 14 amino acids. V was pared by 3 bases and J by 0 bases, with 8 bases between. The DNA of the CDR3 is TGTGCCAGCAGTTATTTTTTCATGAACACTGAAGCTTTCTTT. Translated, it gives CASSYFFMNTEAFF.

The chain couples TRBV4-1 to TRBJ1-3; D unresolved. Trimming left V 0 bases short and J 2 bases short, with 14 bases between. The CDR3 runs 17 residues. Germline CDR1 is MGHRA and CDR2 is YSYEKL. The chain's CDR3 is CASSQDPRSTPGNTIYF. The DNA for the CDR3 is TGCGCCAGCAGCCAAGATCCTAGGAGTACCCCTGGAAACACCATATATTTT.

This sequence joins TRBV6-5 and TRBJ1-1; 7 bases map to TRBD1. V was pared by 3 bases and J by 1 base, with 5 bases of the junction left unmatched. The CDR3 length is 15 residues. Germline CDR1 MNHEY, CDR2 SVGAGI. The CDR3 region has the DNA TGTGCCAGCAGTTATGAGACAGGGAGGAACACTGAAGCTTTCTTT. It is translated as CASSYETGRNTEAFF.

The CDR3 loop reads CASRGDTYRVETEAFF. In DNA form, the CDR3 reads TGTGCCAGTAGAGGGGACACTTACCGTGTGGAAACTGAAGCTTTCTTT. The V call is TRBV19, the J call TRBJ1-1, with D tentatively TRBD1 (6 bases). The CDR3 loop spans 16 amino acids. Germline V gives CDR1 LNHDA, CDR2 SQIVND (reference sequence). The V and J ends lost 6 bases and 5 bases respectively, with 22 bases between them. Full variable domain (missing parts from reference TRBV19 and TRBJ1-1): DGGITQSPKYLFRKEGQNVTLSCEQNLNHDAMYWYRQDPGQGLRLIYYSQIVNDFQKGDIAEGYSVSREKKESFPLTVTSAQKNPTAFYLCASRGDTYRVETEAFFGQGTRLTVV.

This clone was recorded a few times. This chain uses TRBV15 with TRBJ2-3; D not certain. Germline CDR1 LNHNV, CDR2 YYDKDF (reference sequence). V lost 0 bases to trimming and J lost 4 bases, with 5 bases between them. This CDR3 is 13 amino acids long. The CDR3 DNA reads TGTGCCACCAGCAGAGACCCCGCAGATACGCAGTATTTT. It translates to CATSRDPADTQYF.

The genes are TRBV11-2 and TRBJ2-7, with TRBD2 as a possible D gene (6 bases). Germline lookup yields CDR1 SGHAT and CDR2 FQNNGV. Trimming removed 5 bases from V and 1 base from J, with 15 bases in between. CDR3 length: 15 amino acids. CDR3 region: CASSPRRDLSYEQYF. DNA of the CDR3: TGTGCCAGCAGCCCACGGCGGGACTTATCCTACGAGCAGTACTTC.

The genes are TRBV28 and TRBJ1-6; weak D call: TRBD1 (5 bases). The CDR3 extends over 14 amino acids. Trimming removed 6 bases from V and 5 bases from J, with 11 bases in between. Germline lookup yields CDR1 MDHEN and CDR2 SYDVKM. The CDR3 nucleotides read TGTGCCAGCAGGGGGCAAGGGGATAATTCACCCCTCCACTTT. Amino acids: CASRGQGDNSPLHF. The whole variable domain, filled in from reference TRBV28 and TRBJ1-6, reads DVKVTQSSRYLVKRTGEKVFLECVQDMDHENMFWYRQDPGLGLRLIYFSYDVKMKEKGDIPEGYSVSREKKERFSLILESASTNQTSMYLCASRGQGDNSPLHFGNGTRLTVT.

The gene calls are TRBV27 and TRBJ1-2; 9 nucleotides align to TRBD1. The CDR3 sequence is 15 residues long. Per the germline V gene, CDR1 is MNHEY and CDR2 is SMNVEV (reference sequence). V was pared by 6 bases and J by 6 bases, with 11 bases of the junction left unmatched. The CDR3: CASSPWDREGNGYTF. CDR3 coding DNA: TGTGCCAGCAGCCCTTGGGACAGGGAGGGTAATGGCTACACCTTC.

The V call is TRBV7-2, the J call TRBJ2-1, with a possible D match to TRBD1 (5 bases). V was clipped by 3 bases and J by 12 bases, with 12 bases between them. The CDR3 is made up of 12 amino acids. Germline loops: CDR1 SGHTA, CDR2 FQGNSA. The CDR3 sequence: CASSLDQQGQFF. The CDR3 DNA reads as TGTGCCAGCAGCTTGGACCAGCAGGGGCAGTTCTTC.

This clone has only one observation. As DNA, the CDR3 is TGTGCCAGTGGGGGGAGGAGACAGGGGAACGATGAGCAGTTCTTC. As protein: CASGGRRQGNDEQFF. The chain carries TRBV19 and TRBJ2-1; TRBD1 matches 8 bases. The CDR3 is made up of 15 amino acids. The germline CDR1 and CDR2 sequences are LNHDA and SQIVND (reference sequence). Germline trimming cut 8 bases from V and 8 bases from J; bases unmatched to any gene: 14.

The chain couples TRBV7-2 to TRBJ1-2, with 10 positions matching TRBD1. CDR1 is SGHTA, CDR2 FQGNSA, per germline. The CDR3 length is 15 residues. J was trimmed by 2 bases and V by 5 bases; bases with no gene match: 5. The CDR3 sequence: CASSPGTGDNYGYTF. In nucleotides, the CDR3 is TGTGCCAGCAGCCCCGGGACAGGGGACAACTATGGCTACACCTTC. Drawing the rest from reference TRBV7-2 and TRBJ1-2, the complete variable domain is GAGVSQSPSNKVTEKGKDVELRCDPISGHTALYWYRQSLGQGLEFLIYFQGNSAPDKSGLPSDRFSAERTGGSVSTLTIQRTQQEDSAVYLCASSPGTGDNYGYTFGSGTRLTVV.

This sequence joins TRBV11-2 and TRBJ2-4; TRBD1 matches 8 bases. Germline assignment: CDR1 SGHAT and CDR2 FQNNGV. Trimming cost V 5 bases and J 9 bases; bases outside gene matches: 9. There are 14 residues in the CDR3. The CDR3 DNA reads TGTGCCAGCAGCCCGACAGGGGTCTGGGTCATTCAGTACTTC. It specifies CASSPTGVWVIQYF.

The CDR3 is CASSFYRVNEQFF. CDR3 bases: TGTGCCAGCAGCTTCTACAGGGTGAATGAGCAGTTCTTC. The chain combines TRBV7-2 with TRBJ2-1; D is perhaps TRBD1 (6 bases). V dropped 3 bases and J dropped 7 bases, with 10 bases sitting between them. The CDR3 has 13 amino acids. Looked up from germline, CDR1 is SGHTA and CDR2 is FQGNSA.

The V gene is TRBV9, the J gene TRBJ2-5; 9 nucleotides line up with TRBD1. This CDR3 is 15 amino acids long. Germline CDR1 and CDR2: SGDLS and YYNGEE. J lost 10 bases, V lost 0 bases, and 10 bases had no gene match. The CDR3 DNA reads TGTGCCAGCAGCGTAGGACAGGGGGTTTATAGTGGCCAGTACTTC. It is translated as CASSVGQGVYSGQYF.

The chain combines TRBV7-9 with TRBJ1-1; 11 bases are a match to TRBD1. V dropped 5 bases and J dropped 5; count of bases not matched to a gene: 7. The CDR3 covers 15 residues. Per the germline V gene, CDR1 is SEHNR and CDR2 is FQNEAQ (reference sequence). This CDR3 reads CASSPSGTGGTEAFF. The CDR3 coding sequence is TGTGCCAGCAGCCCCTCCGGGACAGGGGGAACTGAAGCTTTCTTT.

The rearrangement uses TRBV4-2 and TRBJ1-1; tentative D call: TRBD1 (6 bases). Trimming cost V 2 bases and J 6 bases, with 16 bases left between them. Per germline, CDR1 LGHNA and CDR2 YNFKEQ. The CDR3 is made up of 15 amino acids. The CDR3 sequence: CASSQHRDIKPEAFF. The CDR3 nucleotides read TGTGCCAGCAGCCAACACCGGGACATTAAACCTGAAGCTTTCTTT.

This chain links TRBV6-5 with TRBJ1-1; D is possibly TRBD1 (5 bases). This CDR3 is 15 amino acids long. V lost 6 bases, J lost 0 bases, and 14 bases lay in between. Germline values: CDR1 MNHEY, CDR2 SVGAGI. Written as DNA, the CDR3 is TGTGCCAGCAGCTCACTACAGGTTATGAACACTGAAGCTTTCTTT. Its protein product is CASSSLQVMNTEAFF.

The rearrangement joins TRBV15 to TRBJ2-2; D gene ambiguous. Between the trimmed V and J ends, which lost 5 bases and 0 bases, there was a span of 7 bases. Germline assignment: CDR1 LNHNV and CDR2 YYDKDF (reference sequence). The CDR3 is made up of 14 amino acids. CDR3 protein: CATSLRSNTGELFF. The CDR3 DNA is TGTGCCACCAGCTTGCGTTCGAACACCGGGGAGCTGTTTTTT.

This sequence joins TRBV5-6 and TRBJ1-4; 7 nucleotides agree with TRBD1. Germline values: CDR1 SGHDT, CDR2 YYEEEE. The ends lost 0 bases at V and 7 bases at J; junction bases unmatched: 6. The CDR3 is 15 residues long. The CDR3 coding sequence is TGTGCCAGCAGCTTGGGCGGACAGGCTCGTGAAAAACTGTTTTTT. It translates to CASSLGGQAREKLFF.

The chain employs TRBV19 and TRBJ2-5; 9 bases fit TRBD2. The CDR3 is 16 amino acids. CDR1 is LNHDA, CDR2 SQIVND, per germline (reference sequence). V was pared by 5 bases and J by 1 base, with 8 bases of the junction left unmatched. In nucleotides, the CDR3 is TGTGCCAGTAGTTTTCGACTAGCGGAAATCCAAGAGACCCAGTACTTC. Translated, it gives CASSFRLAEIQETQYF. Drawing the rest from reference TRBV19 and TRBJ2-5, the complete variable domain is DGGITQSPKYLFRKEGQNVTLSCEQNLNHDAMYWYRQDPGQGLRLIYYSQIVNDFQKGDIAEGYSVSREKKESFPLTVTSAQKNPTAFYLCASSFRLAEIQETQYFGPGTRLLVL.

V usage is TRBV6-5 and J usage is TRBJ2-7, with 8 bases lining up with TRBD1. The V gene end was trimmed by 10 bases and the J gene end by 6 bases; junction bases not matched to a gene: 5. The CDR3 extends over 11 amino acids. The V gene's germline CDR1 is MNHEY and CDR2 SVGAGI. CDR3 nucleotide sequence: TGTGCCATCAGGGGGCTGGGCGAGCAGTACTTC. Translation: CAIRGLGEQYF.

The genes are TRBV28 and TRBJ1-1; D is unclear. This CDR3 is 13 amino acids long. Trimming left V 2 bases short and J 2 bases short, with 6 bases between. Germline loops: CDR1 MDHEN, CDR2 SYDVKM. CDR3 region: CASSLPSNTEAFF. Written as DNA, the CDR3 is TGTGCCAGCAGTTTACCTTCTAACACTGAAGCTTTCTTT.

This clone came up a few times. CDR3 DNA: TGTGCCTGGAGTAGCGGGAGGGCCACCGAGCAGTACTTC. Its protein product is CAWSSGRATEQYF. The chain has TRBV30 and TRBJ2-7; 10 bases match TRBD2. Trimming took 2 bases from V and 6 from J; bases not matched to a gene: 4. This CDR3 is built from 13 residues. Germline V lookup: CDR1 GTSNPN, CDR2 SVGIG (reference sequence). Full variable domain (remainder filled in from reference TRBV30 and TRBJ2-7): SQTIHQWPATLVQPVGSPLSLECTVEGTSNPNLYWYRQAAGRGLQLLFYSVGIGQISSEVPQNLSASRPQDRQFILSSKKLLLSDSGFYLCAWSSGRATEQYFGPGTRLTVT.